These T cell receptor beta chains were read from a single sample in a study of T cell responses to AZD1222 COVID-19 vaccine. Produced via immunoSEQ multiplex PCR; TCRdb's table is partial and in-frame only. The data show about 120,000 clones, roughly 90% seen once. The sequencing here drew on peripheral blood, taken on day 0 of AZD1222 vaccination. These receptors were obtained from an adult in good health. CDR3s include the opening cysteine and the closing phenylalanine or tryptophan. The D gene is left open where the match is weak. A row's size may be missing; if present it is once, few, many or a size class.

TRBJ2-3	TRBV9	NA	NA	CASSALITDTQYF	TGTGCCAGCAGCGCCCTTATCACAGATACGCAGTATTTT
TRBJ2-7	TRBV6-5	NA	TRBD1	CASSYSHGTGINEQYF	TGTGCCAGCAGTTACTCCCACGGGACAGGGATAAACGAGCAGTACTTC
TRBJ1-3	TRBV6-1	NA	NA	CASSENAPMVSGNTIYF	TGTGCCAGCAGTGAGAATGCACCCATGGTCTCTGGAAACACCATATATTTT
TRBJ2-3	TRBV6-5	NA	TRBD1	CASTRTGLGTDTQYF	TGTGCCAGCACCAGGACAGGGTTGGGCACAGATACGCAGTATTTT
TRBJ2-1	TRBV5-6	NA	TRBD1	CASSFGDRLYNEQFF	TGTGCCAGCAGCTTCGGGGACAGGCTTTACAATGAGCAGTTCTTC
TRBJ1-4	TRBV7-2	NA	NA	CASSLGGGAFEKLFF	TGTGCCAGCAGCTTAGGCGGGGGCGCTTTTGAAAAACTGTTTTTT
TRBJ1-3	TRBV4-1	NA	NA	CASSQASEAGNTIYF	TGCGCCAGCAGCCAAGCATCGGAGGCTGGAAACACCATATATTTT
TRBJ2-1	TRBV9	NA	NA	CASSGTGLTYNEQFF	TGTGCCAGCAGCGGCACGGGACTCACCTACAATGAGCAGTTCTTC
TRBJ1-2	TRBV7-9	NA	NA	CASSGGRGDYGYTF	TGTGCCAGCAGCGGAGGGAGGGGCGACTATGGCTACACCTTC
TRBJ2-3	TRBV5-1	NA	TRBD2	CASSSTSGTDTQYF	TGCGCCAGCAGCTCGACTAGCGGCACAGATACGCAGTATTTT
TRBJ2-7	TRBV7-9	NA	NA	CASSFGVGEQYF	TGTGCCAGCAGCTTCGGGGTGGGGGAGCAGTACTTC
TRBJ1-3	TRBV29-1	once	NA	CSAGHRTDGNTIYF	TGCAGCGCTGGACACCGGACCGATGGAAACACCATATATTTT
TRBJ2-3	TRBV10-2	NA	NA	CASSEVDRNTDTQYF	TGCGCCAGCAGTGAGGTGGACAGAAACACAGATACGCAGTATTTT
TRBJ1-5	TRBV5-6	NA	TRBD1	CASREQGAGNQPQHF	TGTGCCAGCAGGGAACAGGGGGCTGGCAATCAGCCCCAGCATTTT
TRBJ2-1	TRBV5-4	NA	NA	CASSLQPGDEQFF	TGTGCCAGCAGCTTGCAACCGGGGGATGAGCAGTTCTTC
TRBJ2-2	TRBV6-5	NA	NA	CASSLTGSTGELFF	TGTGCCAGCAGTCTGACAGGTTCCACCGGGGAGCTGTTTTTT
TRBJ2-1	TRBV5-1	NA	TRBD2	CASSRPWTSGGVGPQNEQFF	TGCGCCAGCAGCCGACCCTGGACTAGCGGGGGGGTGGGACCCCAAAATGAGCAGTTCTTC
TRBJ1-2	TRBV29-1	NA	NA	CSVEGTAMSYTF	TGCAGCGTTGAAGGGACCGCGATGAGCTACACCTTC
TRBJ1-5	TRBV5-6	once	NA	CASSLYGALNSNQPQHF	TGTGCCAGCAGCTTATACGGGGCGCTGAATAGCAATCAGCCCCAGCATTTT
TRBJ1-2	TRBV24-1	NA	TRBD1	CATSDSRQGAYGYTF	TGTGCCACCAGTGATTCTCGACAGGGGGCCTATGGCTACACCTTC
TRBJ1-5	TRBV5-1	NA	TRBD1	CASSLAGTGEQPQHF	TGCGCCAGCAGCTTGGCCGGGACAGGGGAACAGCCCCAGCATTTT
TRBJ1-2	TRBV14	NA	NA	CASSQGEHSGYTF	TGTGCCAGCAGTCAGGGAGAGCACTCGGGCTACACCTTC
TRBJ1-4	TRBV10-2	NA	NA	CASRPERGSNEKLFF	TGCGCCAGCAGGCCTGAGAGGGGCTCTAATGAAAAACTGTTTTTT
TRBJ2-2	TRBV2	NA	NA	CASTSRTTGGELFF	TGTGCCAGCACCTCCCGGACCACCGGCGGGGAGCTGTTTTTT
TRBJ1-4	TRBV27	NA	TRBD1	CASSRNTGGENEKLFF	TGTGCCAGCAGTCGCAATACAGGGGGCGAAAATGAAAAACTGTTTTTT
TRBJ2-7	TRBV11-1	once	NA	CASSRTGREGQYF	TGTGCCAGCAGCCGTACAGGGAGGGAAGGGCAGTACTTC
TRBJ1-4	TRBV7-2	once	TRBD1	CASSHRDRERFGEKLFF	TGTGCCAGCAGCCACCGGGACAGGGAGAGGTTCGGGGAAAAACTGTTTTTT
TRBJ1-2	TRBV27	NA	NA	CASSLGRTYGYTF	TGTGCCAGCAGTTTAGGCAGAACCTATGGCTACACCTTC
TRBJ2-7	TRBV18	NA	NA	CASSYTGTQPSYEQYF	TGTGCCAGCTCATACACCGGGACGCAGCCTTCCTACGAGCAGTACTTC
TRBJ1-1	TRBV5-4	NA	NA	CASSSTPTGISEAFF	TGTGCCAGCAGCAGTACCCCTACAGGGATTTCTGAAGCTTTCTTT
TRBJ2-2	TRBV6-1	few	NA	CASSEKEFNYAGELFF	TGTGCCAGCAGTGAGAAGGAGTTTAACTACGCCGGGGAGCTGTTTTTT
TRBJ1-1	TRBV4-3	NA	NA	CASSQDNKAGEAFF	TGCGCCAGCAGCCAAGATAATAAGGCCGGGGAAGCTTTCTTT
TRBJ2-3	TRBV19	NA	TRBD2	CASTLRSAGGRDTQYF	TGTGCCAGTACCCTCCGGTCGGCGGGGGGGCGTGATACGCAGTATTTT
TRBJ2-1	TRBV7-3	NA	NA	CASSFGGTRTTNEQFF	TGTGCCAGCAGCTTCGGTGGGACTCGAACCACCAATGAGCAGTTCTTC
TRBJ1-4	TRBV5-1	NA	TRBD1	CASSAGTASNEKLFF	TGCGCCAGCAGCGCCGGGACAGCAAGTAATGAAAAACTGTTTTTT
TRBJ1-2	TRBV7-9	NA	NA	CASSLGREANYGYTF	TGTGCCAGCAGCTTAGGTAGGGAGGCGAACTATGGCTACACCTTC
TRBJ2-7	TRBV7-8	NA	NA	CASSPWTSLSYEQYF	TGTGCCAGCAGCCCTTGGACATCCCTCTCCTACGAGCAGTACTTC